Below are 2 T cell receptor beta chains sequenced from a single sample in a study of blood T cell dynamics during melanoma immunotherapy. The sample's time point: week 3, after first cycle of checkpoint inhibitor. TCRdb's copy holds only in-frame clones and misses some; the assay was immunoSEQ multiplex PCR. The table lists more than 14,000 clones, 87% of them singletons. The specimen comprised blood, sampled from a patient treated with checkpoint blockade. The receptors were gathered from a human donor with melanoma.

This rearrangement joins TRBV7-5 to TRBJ2-1. TRBV7-5 is reported as a pseudogene. The CDR3 is made up of 17 amino acids. In DNA form, the CDR3 reads TGTGCCAGAAGCATCGCCGGGACCGACGTCTCCTACAATGAGCAGTTCTTC. Its protein is CARSIAGTDVSYNEQFF.

The chain is built from TRBV25-1 and TRBJ2-5; D gene uncertain. The end of the DNA is better explained by TRBJ2-7, so the J call may be wrong. Germline V gives CDR1 MGHDK, CDR2 SYGVNS. The CDR3 sequence is 15 residues long. DNA of the CDR3: TGTGCCAGCAGTGAATCCCCCCCCACGGGTGACGAGCAGTACTTC. Its protein product is CASSESPPTGDEQYF.